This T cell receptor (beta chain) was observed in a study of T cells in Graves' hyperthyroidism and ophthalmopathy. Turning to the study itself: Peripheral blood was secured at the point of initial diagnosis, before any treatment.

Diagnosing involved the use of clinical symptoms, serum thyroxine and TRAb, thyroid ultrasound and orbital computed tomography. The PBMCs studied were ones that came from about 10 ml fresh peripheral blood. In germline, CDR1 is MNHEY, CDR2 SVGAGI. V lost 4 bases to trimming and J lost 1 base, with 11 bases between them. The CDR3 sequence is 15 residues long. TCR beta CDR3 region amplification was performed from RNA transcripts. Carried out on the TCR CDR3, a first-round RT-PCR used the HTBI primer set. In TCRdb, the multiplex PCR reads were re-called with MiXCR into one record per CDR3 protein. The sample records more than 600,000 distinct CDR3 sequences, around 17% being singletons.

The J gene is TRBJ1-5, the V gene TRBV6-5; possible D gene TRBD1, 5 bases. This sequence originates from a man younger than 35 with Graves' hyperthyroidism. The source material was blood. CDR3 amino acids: CASSSPEGSNQPQHF. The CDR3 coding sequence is TGTGCCAGCAGTTCCCCGGAGGGGAGCAATCAGCCCCAGCATTTT.